The rows below give T cell receptor beta chains drawn from one sample of a study of blood T cell repertoires in COVID-19. The assay was immunoSEQ multiplex PCR, and TCRdb's table has in-frame clones only and misses some. The sample includes about 220,000 clones, 70% to 90% of them seen just once. The material sequenced was peripheral blood. Receptors were obtained from a human donor in a cohort sampled during active COVID-19. The CDR3 runs from the conserved cysteine through the conserved F or W. D genes are given only for firm matches. A row's size may be missing; if present it is once, few, many or a size class.

clone size: NA
J gene: TRBJ2-7
D gene: TRBD1
V gene: TRBV2
CDR3 protein: CASSWTGIYEQYF
CDR3 DNA: TGTGCCAGCAGTTGGACAGGGATCTACGAGCAGTACTTC

clone size: NA
J gene: TRBJ2-2
D gene: TRBD1
V gene: TRBV28
CDR3 protein: CASRTQGPLNTGELFF
CDR3 DNA: TGTGCCAGCAGAACACAGGGGCCCTTGAACACCGGGGAGCTGTTTTTT

clone size: NA
J gene: TRBJ1-5
D gene: TRBD1
V gene: TRBV19
CDR3 protein: CASTDRVGQPQHF
CDR3 DNA: TGTGCCAGTACCGACAGGGTAGGGCAGCCCCAGCATTTT

clone size: NA
J gene: TRBJ1-5
D gene: NA
V gene: TRBV25-1
CDR3 protein: CASSEPGSSNQPQHF
CDR3 DNA: TGTGCCAGCAGTGAGCCCGGGTCCAGCAATCAGCCCCAGCATTTT

clone size: NA
J gene: TRBJ2-2
D gene: NA
V gene: TRBV27
CDR3 protein: CASSSQMTGELFF
CDR3 DNA: TGTGCCAGCAGTTCCCAGATGACCGGGGAGCTGTTTTTT

clone size: NA
J gene: TRBJ2-7
D gene: NA
V gene: TRBV4-2
CDR3 protein: CASGGRGDEQYF
CDR3 DNA: TGTGCCAGCGGGGGCAGGGGCGACGAGCAGTACTTC

clone size: NA
J gene: TRBJ2-7
D gene: NA
V gene: TRBV7-9
CDR3 protein: CASSFAGRSGEQYF
CDR3 DNA: TGTGCCAGCAGCTTCGCGGGACGATCGGGGGAGCAGTACTTC

clone size: NA
J gene: TRBJ1-2
D gene: NA
V gene: TRBV6-5
CDR3 protein: CASSTGGIENYGYTF
CDR3 DNA: TGTGCCAGCAGCACGGGGGGAATTGAAAACTATGGCTACACCTTC

clone size: NA
J gene: TRBJ1-1
D gene: NA
V gene: TRBV18
CDR3 protein: CASSPPGRTEAFF
CDR3 DNA: TGTGCCAGCTCACCACCTGGGAGGACTGAAGCTTTCTTT

clone size: NA
J gene: TRBJ2-1
D gene: TRBD1
V gene: TRBV4-3
CDR3 protein: CATANQQGYPQFF
CDR3 DNA: TGCGCCACCGCGAACCAACAGGGGTACCCACAGTTCTTC

clone size: once
J gene: TRBJ1-2
D gene: NA
V gene: TRBV6-5
CDR3 protein: CASSQGFGYTF
CDR3 DNA: TGTGCCAGCAGTCAGGGGTTCGGCTACACCTTC

clone size: NA
J gene: TRBJ1-4
D gene: NA
V gene: TRBV18
CDR3 protein: CASSPPIDGEKLFF
CDR3 DNA: TGTGCCAGCTCACCACCGATCGACGGGGAAAAACTGTTTTTT

clone size: NA
J gene: TRBJ2-1
D gene: TRBD2
V gene: TRBV5-5
CDR3 protein: CASSLEGGSGRPSHDEQFF
CDR3 DNA: TGTGCCAGCAGCTTGGAGGGCGGAAGCGGGAGGCCTTCCCATGATGAGCAGTTCTTC

clone size: once
J gene: TRBJ1-3
D gene: NA
V gene: TRBV19
CDR3 protein: CASGGDPSGNTIYF
CDR3 DNA: TGTGCCAGTGGGGGGGACCCCTCTGGAAACACCATATATTTT

clone size: NA
J gene: TRBJ2-1
D gene: NA
V gene: TRBV5-6
CDR3 protein: CASSFWTGIGYNEQFF
CDR3 DNA: TGTGCCAGCAGCTTTTGGACCGGGATTGGGTACAATGAGCAGTTCTTC

clone size: NA
J gene: TRBJ2-2
D gene: TRBD2
V gene: TRBV24-1
CDR3 protein: CATSERLAGSNTGELFF
CDR3 DNA: TGTGCCACCAGTGAACGACTAGCGGGGTCGAACACCGGGGAGCTGTTTTTT

clone size: NA
J gene: TRBJ2-2
D gene: TRBD2
V gene: TRBV19
CDR3 protein: CASSIAGGTGELFF
CDR3 DNA: TGTGCCAGTAGTATAGCGGGGGGTACCGGGGAGCTGTTTTTT

clone size: few
J gene: TRBJ1-2
D gene: NA
V gene: TRBV6-5
CDR3 protein: CASSYSLWEGYTF
CDR3 DNA: TGTGCCAGCAGTTACTCCTTGTGGGAGGGCTACACCTTC